This T cell receptor beta chain was observed in a study of metastatic and nonmetastatic thyroid tumors. About the study: Comparison of repertoires was carried out across blood and tumor or nodule tissue from malignant and benign thyroid patients. Study-wide results and limits: TCR beta diversity was reportedly significantly higher in malignant thyroid tumors than benign nodules, in blood and tumor.

There were no patients who had received any treatment before thyroid surgery. The CDR3 sequence is 16 residues long. Unmatched junction bases numbered 6, after V lost 2 bases and J lost 7 bases. The germline gives CDR1 MNHEY, CDR2 SVGAGI. Of note for this clone: Its antigen is not identified.

As originally analysed: Clinicopathological groups supplied CDR3 differences that were used to build a distant-metastasis classifier for papillary thyroid cancer. TCRdb re-called the PCR reads via MiXCR. V and J calls and clone size were set by TCRdb, not the authors. The repertoire includes 14,000 to 15,000 clones, roughly 25% of them detected once, and around 7.2% sits in the top ten. This TCR was sampled from a female donor with papillary thyroid cancer or a benign thyroid nodule (not recorded which). Some clones in this sample may be carry-over from other donors' samples. Specimen: tumor tissue. This chain links TRBV6-5 with TRBJ1-6; 9 nucleotides line up with TRBD1. The CDR3 sequence: CASSYASGQGNSPLHF. Written as DNA, the CDR3 is TGTGCCAGCAGTTACGCGTCGGGACAGGGAAATTCACCCCTCCACTTT.